Each of the 16 T cell receptor beta chains below was sequenced from the same sample in a study of cytomegalovirus exposure and HLA in healthy donors. Repertoires were generated with immunoSEQ multiplex PCR, while TCRdb's copy carries only in-frame clones and drops some. The sample yields almost 200,000 clones, around 80% seen once. The specimen was PBMCs. The source is a woman aged 30 to 39 in good health and CMV-seronegative.

This clone was seen just once. This chain joins TRBV10-3 and TRBJ1-5; 7 bases match TRBD1. The V segment lost 6 bases and the J segment 7 bases; nucleotides outside the gene matches: 6. Germline V lookup: CDR1 ENHRY, CDR2 SYGVKD. The CDR3 runs 13 residues. CDR3 residues: CAISVQGDQPQHF. CDR3 nucleotides: TGTGCCATCAGCGTTCAGGGGGACCAGCCCCAGCATTTT.

V is TRBV7-8 and J is TRBJ2-7; TRBD2 might be the D (6 bases). The CDR3 length is 18 residues. Trimming removed 1 base from V and 4 bases from J, with 23 bases in between. Per the germline V gene, CDR1 is SGHVS and CDR2 is FQNEAQ. As DNA, the CDR3 is TGTGCCAGCAGCTTAGGGGTTGGTAGCGGAGGAGGGCTGTACGAGCAGTACTTC. This translates into CASSLGVGSGGGLYEQYF.

This clone was observed a handful of times. The rearrangement uses TRBV5-1 and TRBJ2-1; 14 positions match TRBD2. The junction had 5 bases not matched to a gene; V was cut back by 0 bases and J by 3 bases. Germline CDR1 is SGHRS and CDR2 is YFSETQ. The CDR3 covers 18 residues. This CDR3 is CASSLGGTSGSYYNEQFF. DNA for the CDR3: TGCGCCAGCAGCTTGGGAGGGACTAGCGGGAGCTACTACAATGAGCAGTTCTTC.

This sequence joins TRBV7-3 and TRBJ1-2; TRBD1 aligns across 9 bases. The CDR3 has 14 amino acids. V trimming: 5 bases; J trimming: 5 bases; junction bases outside the gene matches: 6. CDR1 is SGHTA, CDR2 FQGTGA, per germline. The CDR3 region is CASSPGGQGYGYTF. DNA for the CDR3: TGTGCCAGCAGCCCCGGGGGACAGGGATATGGCTACACCTTC.

V and J are TRBV12-5 and TRBJ2-3; a possible D gene is TRBD2 (5 bases). The V and J ends lost 7 bases and 4 bases respectively, with 15 bases between them. CDR3 length: 14 amino acids. Germline V CDR1 and CDR2: LGHNT, FRNRAP. The CDR3 DNA is TGTGCTAGTGCCCTCCGCTCCGGGGCAGATACGCAGTATTTT. Its protein product is CASALRSGADTQYF.

The chain couples TRBV6-1 to TRBJ1-2; tentative D call: TRBD1 (5 bases). There are 13 residues in the CDR3. Germline-derived CDR1 and CDR2 are MNHNS and SASEGT. V was pared by 3 bases and J by 7 bases, with 12 bases between. In nucleotides, the CDR3 is TGTGCCAGCAGTGAGCAGGGCGCGTTTGGCTACACCTTC. It yields the protein CASSEQGAFGYTF.

The V call is TRBV6-6, the J call TRBJ1-1, with D perhaps TRBD1 (5 bases). V lost 6 bases to trimming and J lost 5 bases, with 19 bases between them. Germline V gene data show CDR1 as MNHNY and CDR2 as SVGAGI (reference sequence). The length of the CDR3 is 15 residues. CDR3 loop: CASSLGTWEVTEAFF. In DNA form, the CDR3 reads TGTGCCAGCAGCCTAGGGACTTGGGAAGTGACTGAAGCTTTCTTT.

This clone has only one observation. CDR3: CASSGGGNTIYF. CDR3 bases: TGCGCCAGCAGCGGCGGTGGAAACACCATATATTTT. The V and J genes are TRBV5-1 and TRBJ1-3, with D unresolved. The CDR3 extends over 12 amino acids. Trimming stripped 4 bases from V and 3 bases from J, with 5 bases between. Germline loops: CDR1 SGHRS, CDR2 YFSETQ.

The rearrangement uses TRBV6-1 and TRBJ1-2; 8 bases align to TRBD1. The CDR3 runs to 15 residues. Germline V gene data show CDR1 as MNHNS and CDR2 as SASEGT. Unmatched junction bases numbered 5, after V lost 5 bases and J lost 0 bases. This chain's CDR3 is CASSLDRVTNYGYTF. The CDR3 DNA follows: TGTGCCAGCAGTCTGGACAGGGTAACTAACTATGGCTACACCTTC.

The sample holds a few counts of this clone. The chain is built from TRBV2 and TRBJ1-3; tentative D call: TRBD1 (5 bases). V lost 5 bases and J lost 4, with 9 bases in between. The germline V gene encodes CDR1 SNHLY and CDR2 FYNNEI. The CDR3 has 13 amino acids. Here the CDR3 reads CASSSDRGNTIYF. The CDR3 region has the DNA TGTGCCAGCAGTTCCGACAGAGGAAACACCATATATTTT.

The chain is built from TRBV27 and TRBJ2-7, with D hard to call. The CDR3 spans 16 residues. CDR1 and CDR2 (germline): MNHEY, SMNVEV (reference sequence). Trimming pared 6 bases from V and 0 bases from J, leaving 18 bases between. CDR3 loop: CASSLSAGLNSYEQYF. CDR3 sequence (DNA): TGTGCCAGCAGCCTTTCGGCAGGCCTGAACTCCTACGAGCAGTACTTC.

The rearrangement joins TRBV25-1 to TRBJ1-6; possibly TRBD1 for D (5 bases). The CDR3 extends over 14 amino acids. V dropped 1 base and J dropped 11 bases, with 12 bases sitting between them. In germline, CDR1 is MGHDK, CDR2 SYGVNS. This chain's CDR3 is CASSELGVRPPLHF. In DNA form, the CDR3 reads TGTGCCAGCAGTGAATTAGGGGTTAGGCCACCCCTCCACTTT.

The chain couples TRBV2 to TRBJ1-6; 7 bases map to TRBD1. The junction had 8 bases not matched to a gene; V was cut back by 6 bases and J by 9 bases. Per germline, CDR1 SNHLY and CDR2 FYNNEI. The length of the CDR3 is 14 residues. CDR3 sequence (DNA): TGTGCCAGCAGCCCGGGACAGTATCCTTCACCCCTCCACTTT. Its translation: CASSPGQYPSPLHF.

CDR3 protein: CASRRTGAELGYTF. DNA of the CDR3: TGTGCCAGCAGACGAACAGGGGCCGAATTAGGCTACACCTTC. The chain recombines TRBV27 with TRBJ1-2; 7 bases are shared with TRBD1. Germline V gene data show CDR1 as MNHEY and CDR2 as SMNVEV (reference sequence). This CDR3 region has 14 residues. The V segment lost 6 bases and the J segment 8 bases; nucleotides outside the gene matches: 12.

Only one count was recorded for this clone. The chain has TRBV5-1 and TRBJ1-5; D is perhaps TRBD1 (5 bases). Trimming removed 0 bases at V and 5 bases at J, with 12 bases between. CDR1 is SGHRS and CDR2 is YFSETQ in the germline V gene. This CDR3 contains 15 residues. The CDR3 DNA reads TGCGCCAGCAGCTTGGCCGGGGGGACGGATCAGCCCCAGCATTTT. Its protein is CASSLAGGTDQPQHF.

The chain employs TRBV4-2 and TRBJ2-5, with 11 nucleotides matching TRBD2. Trimming took 4 bases from V and 4 from J; bases not matched to a gene: 11. CDR3 length: 17 amino acids. In germline, CDR1 is LGHNA, CDR2 YNFKEQ. The CDR3 protein is CASSPGVSGRAGETQYF. As DNA, the CDR3 is TGTGCCAGCAGCCCGGGGGTTAGCGGGAGGGCAGGAGAGACCCAGTACTTC.